The source of this T cell receptor (beta chain) is a study of blood T cell repertoires in COVID-19. Turning to the study itself: Samples came from the United States, Italy and Spain, spanning acute and convalescent COVID-19.

The data were produced by immunoSEQ multiplex PCR, yet TCRdb's version contains in-frame clones alone and is incomplete. The table records under 300,000 clones, about 80% of them present only once. The germline CDR1 and CDR2 sequences are LGHDT and YNNKEL (reference sequence). The V gene end was trimmed by 2 bases and the J gene end by 7 bases; junction bases not matched to a gene: 11. This CDR3 has 16 residues. The sequenced sample consisted of peripheral blood. The J gene is TRBJ2-3, the V gene TRBV3-1 (or the pseudogene TRBV3-2); TRBD2 aligns across 8 bases. The clonotype comes from a woman of 80 years or more with acute or convalescent COVID-19. CDR3 residues: CASSQLPAGERYTQYF. The CDR3 bases are TGTGCCAGCAGCCAACTCCCAGCGGGGGAGCGATATACGCAGTATTTT.